Below, one TCR beta chain is given with its context. Antigen unknown. Per germline, CDR1 SGHRS and CDR2 YFSETQ. CDR3 length: 14 residues. V was clipped by 3 bases and J by 5 bases; unmatched bases: 8. The sample is drawn from a study of T cells after posttransplantation cyclophosphamide. Whole-study findings and limits: Tissue-infiltrating T cells from skin or gut overlapped little with blood T cells. Recipient CMV seropositivity and CMV reactivation strongly tracked TRB clonality. Later blood repertoires were often dominated by clones from the donor CD8+ memory compartment.

Treatment was busulfan-fludarabine conditioning, a marrow graft, and cyclophosphamide on days +3 and +4. The data were produced by immunoSEQ multiplex PCR, yet TCRdb's version contains in-frame clones alone and is incomplete. The sample carries around 17,000 clones, 85% to 95% recorded once. The sample here was CD4+ T cells sorted from blood, taken after allogeneic stem cell transplant with posttransplant cyclophosphamide. The chain recombines TRBV5-1 with TRBJ2-7; 7 positions agree with TRBD2. The receptor comes from a male patient between 55 and 70 years old who received an allogeneic stem cell transplant from a related donor and was CMV-positive. Part of the T cells may come from the graft donor. CDR3 loop: CASSSGRAGDEQYF. The CDR3 coding sequence is TGCGCCAGCAGCTCTGGCAGGGCGGGGGACGAGCAGTACTTC. Combining the CDR3 with reference TRBV5-1 and TRBJ2-7 gives the whole variable domain KAGVTQTPRYLIKTRGQQVTLSCSPISGHRSVSWYQQTPGQGLQFLFEYFSETQRNKGNFPGRFSGRQFSNSRSEMNVSTLELGDSALYLCASSSGRAGDEQYFGPGTRLTVT.